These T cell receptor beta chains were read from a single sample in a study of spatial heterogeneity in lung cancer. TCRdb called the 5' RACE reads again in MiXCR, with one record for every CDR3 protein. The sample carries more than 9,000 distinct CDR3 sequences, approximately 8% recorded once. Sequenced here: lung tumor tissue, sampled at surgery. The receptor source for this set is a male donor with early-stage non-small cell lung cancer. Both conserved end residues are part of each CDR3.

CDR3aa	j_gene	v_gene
CASSSLSGQGSYTF	TRBJ1-2	TRBV7-2
CASNLDRVECNQPQHF	TRBJ1-5	TRBV6-5
CASSDSAGSGNTIYF	TRBJ1-3	TRBV6-4
CASSRGSGRYEQYF	TRBJ2-7	TRBV4-2
CSAWDSSYEQYF	TRBJ2-7	TRBV20-1
CASSRVAGTDTQYF	TRBJ2-3	TRBV14
CASRQSRGYNSPLHF	TRBJ1-6	TRBV27
CSARWGGEAAEAFF	TRBJ1-1	TRBV20-1
CASSVGASTYNEQFF	TRBJ2-1	TRBV9
CASSSDRDSSNQPQHF	TRBJ1-5	TRBV7-9